What follows describes a single T cell receptor (beta chain). Its cognate antigen is unknown. The record originates from a study of T cell responses to AZD1222 COVID-19 vaccine. Profiling relied on immunoSEQ multiplex PCR, and the TCRdb table lists in-frame clones only, not all of them. The sample has 70,000 to 85,000 clones; 82% are singletons. Whole-study results and caveats: Just 5 or 6 AZD1222 recipients tested seropositive at baseline. White British ancestry dominated among donors, who included more females, and clonal diversity was possibly underestimated.

CDR1 and CDR2 (germline): MNHNS, SASEGT. The CDR3 is made up of 16 amino acids. Trimming removed 0 bases from V and 7 bases from J, with 19 bases in between. The gene calls are TRBV6-1 and TRBJ2-7; D call uncertain. This receptor was taken from an adult in good health. The sample consisted of peripheral blood, taken on day 0 of AZD1222 vaccination. This CDR3 is CASSEALVYPSREQYF. DNA for the CDR3: TGTGCCAGCAGTGAAGCGTTGGTCTACCCCTCTCGGGAGCAGTACTTC.